The source of this T cell receptor (beta chain) is a study of blood T cell repertoires in COVID-19. Study-wide context: Researchers got acute and convalescent COVID-19 samples from the United States, Italy and Spain. T cells, B-cell-depleted T cells, or PBMCs supplied cDNA or gDNA.

Per the original data handling: The authors estimated nucleated cell counts from reference gene primer amplification. Generated by immunoSEQ multiplex PCR, the TCRdb table keeps only in-frame clones and is missing some. The V and J calls and clone size were taken over from that table, and D and trimming were inferred from the DNA. Of more than 75,000 clones listed, 84% were seen once; the top ten hold about an eighth. The CDR3 covers 14 residues. V was shortened by 6 bases and J by 7 bases, with 19 bases between the two germline ends. The germline gives CDR1 SGHNT, CDR2 YENEEA. In this sample, this clone turned up once.

What was sequenced was peripheral blood. The clonotype comes from a human donor in a cohort sampled during active COVID-19. The V gene is TRBV11-3, the J gene TRBJ2-7; D perhaps matches TRBD1 (6 bases). CDR3 amino acids: CASSQGSSRGEQYF. CDR3 sequence (DNA): TGTGCCAGCAGTCAGGGGTCCTCCCGCGGAGAGCAGTACTTC.